The rows below give T cell receptor beta chains drawn from one sample of a study of T cells after yellow fever vaccination. Each CDR3 protein is one row after TCRdb ran MiXCR on the 5' RACE reads. This table holds some 550,000 distinct CDR3 sequences, 19% found once. The source was PBMCs, collected 15 days after the yellow fever booster vaccination. The receptors were gathered from a man aged 25-45 years who received the YFV17D yellow fever vaccine. Both conserved end residues are part of each CDR3. Each record gives: J gene, D gene, V gene, clone size, CDR3 protein, CDR3 DNA. The D gene is left open where the match is weak. Expanded clones get a size class; other rows say once, few or many, or leave the size out.

j_call: TRBJ2-7
d_call: -
v_call: TRBV28
clone_size: few
cdr3_aa: CASSSSNQGLEQYF
cdr3_nt: TGTGCCAGCAGCTCCAGTAATCAGGGGTTAGAGCAGTACTTC

j_call: TRBJ1-4
d_call: -
v_call: TRBV3-1
clone_size: few
cdr3_aa: CASSAHGSNEKLFF
cdr3_nt: TGTGCCAGCAGCGCGCACGGGTCTAATGAAAAACTGTTTTTT

j_call: TRBJ2-7
d_call: TRBD1
v_call: TRBV30
clone_size: -
cdr3_aa: CAWATGTGYEQYF
cdr3_nt: TGTGCCTGGGCGACAGGGACGGGCTACGAGCAGTACTTC

j_call: TRBJ2-7
d_call: TRBD2
v_call: TRBV7-2
clone_size: -
cdr3_aa: CASSARGLAGGIYEQYF
cdr3_nt: TGTGCCAGCAGCGCCCGGGGACTAGCGGGAGGAATCTACGAGCAGTACTTC

j_call: TRBJ2-3
d_call: -
v_call: TRBV7-9
clone_size: few
cdr3_aa: CASSTRGEADTQYF
cdr3_nt: TGTGCCAGCAGCACACGAGGGGAGGCAGATACGCAGTATTTT

j_call: TRBJ1-6
d_call: -
v_call: TRBV11-2
clone_size: few
cdr3_aa: CASSFPSDGPPLHF
cdr3_nt: TGTGCCAGCAGCTTTCCGAGCGACGGTCCACCCCTCCACTTT

j_call: TRBJ2-5
d_call: -
v_call: TRBV7-9
clone_size: -
cdr3_aa: CAMSPGQPQETQYF
cdr3_nt: TGTGCCATGAGCCCCGGGCAGCCCCAAGAGACCCAGTACTTC

j_call: TRBJ1-4
d_call: -
v_call: TRBV7-2
clone_size: -
cdr3_aa: CASSLVGGGLFF
cdr3_nt: TGTGCCAGCAGCTTAGTGGGGGGTGGACTGTTTTTT

j_call: TRBJ1-1
d_call: -
v_call: TRBV18
clone_size: once
cdr3_aa: CASSRGDTEAFF
cdr3_nt: TGTGCCAGCTCGCGGGGAGATACTGAAGCTTTCTTT

j_call: TRBJ2-1
d_call: -
v_call: TRBV7-2
clone_size: many
cdr3_aa: CASSTDSSYNEQFF
cdr3_nt: TGTGCCAGCAGCACCGACAGCTCCTACAATGAGCAGTTCTTC

j_call: TRBJ1-5
d_call: TRBD1
v_call: TRBV7-2
clone_size: few
cdr3_aa: CASSYAGQENQPQHF
cdr3_nt: TGTGCCAGCAGCTACGCGGGACAGGAAAATCAGCCCCAGCATTTT

j_call: TRBJ2-7
d_call: TRBD1
v_call: TRBV14
clone_size: few
cdr3_aa: CASSHRDRDIYEQYF
cdr3_nt: TGTGCCAGCAGCCACCGGGACAGGGACATCTACGAGCAGTACTTC

j_call: TRBJ2-6
d_call: -
v_call: TRBV5-1
clone_size: -
cdr3_aa: CASSETPSSGANVLTF
cdr3_nt: TGCGCCAGCAGCGAGACACCTAGCTCTGGGGCCAACGTCCTGACTTTC

j_call: TRBJ2-7
d_call: -
v_call: TRBV30
clone_size: few
cdr3_aa: CAFLGPGLLSYEQYF
cdr3_nt: TGTGCCTTCCTCGGGCCGGGACTGCTTTCCTACGAGCAGTACTTC

j_call: TRBJ2-5
d_call: -
v_call: TRBV10-3
clone_size: few
cdr3_aa: CAISWSGVETQYF
cdr3_nt: TGTGCCATCAGTTGGTCTGGCGTGGAGACCCAGTACTTC

j_call: TRBJ2-1
d_call: TRBD2
v_call: TRBV20-1
clone_size: few
cdr3_aa: CSARTASGRARMNEQFF
cdr3_nt: TGCAGTGCTAGAACGGCTAGCGGGAGGGCCCGGATGAATGAGCAGTTCTTC

j_call: TRBJ2-6
d_call: TRBD1
v_call: TRBV5-1
clone_size: few
cdr3_aa: CASSFLQGEPGANVLTF
cdr3_nt: TGCGCCAGCAGCTTTTTACAGGGGGAACCTGGGGCCAACGTCCTGACTTTC

j_call: TRBJ2-1
d_call: TRBD1
v_call: TRBV24-1
clone_size: -
cdr3_aa: CATSGLQGFPGEQFF
cdr3_nt: TGTGCCACCAGTGGGCTACAGGGGTTCCCCGGTGAGCAGTTCTTC

j_call: TRBJ2-3
d_call: -
v_call: TRBV10-3
clone_size: -
cdr3_aa: CAITPELATDTQYF
cdr3_nt: TGTGCCATCACCCCTGAACTAGCCACAGATACGCAGTATTTT

j_call: TRBJ2-7
d_call: -
v_call: TRBV11-2
clone_size: many
cdr3_aa: CASSSLDSEQYF
cdr3_nt: TGTGCCAGCAGCTCCCTCGATAGCGAGCAGTACTTC

j_call: TRBJ2-2
d_call: -
v_call: TRBV12-3/TRBV12-4
clone_size: -
cdr3_aa: CASSFLESTGELFF
cdr3_nt: TGTGCCAGCAGTTTTCTGGAGAGTACCGGGGAGCTGTTTTTT

j_call: TRBJ2-3
d_call: TRBD2
v_call: TRBV9
clone_size: -
cdr3_aa: CASSVTSGRPGGTDTQYF
cdr3_nt: TGTGCCAGCAGCGTTACTAGCGGGAGGCCGGGGGGCACAGATACGCAGTATTTT

j_call: TRBJ1-1
d_call: -
v_call: TRBV7-9
clone_size: few
cdr3_aa: CASSLMGGEAFF
cdr3_nt: TGTGCCAGCAGCTTAATGGGAGGTGAAGCTTTCTTT

j_call: TRBJ2-1
d_call: TRBD2
v_call: TRBV2
clone_size: many
cdr3_aa: CASSEREGPYNEQFF
cdr3_nt: TGTGCCAGCAGCGAACGGGAGGGCCCTTACAATGAGCAGTTCTTC

j_call: TRBJ2-7
d_call: -
v_call: TRBV7-2
clone_size: few
cdr3_aa: CATQLGPRTAIREQYF
cdr3_nt: TGTGCCACCCAGCTTGGTCCCCGGACCGCTATTCGTGAGCAGTACTTC

j_call: TRBJ2-3
d_call: -
v_call: TRBV20-1
clone_size: few
cdr3_aa: CSARSGTLSTDTQYF
cdr3_nt: TGCAGTGCGAGATCCGGGACCCTTAGCACAGATACGCAGTATTTT

j_call: TRBJ2-1
d_call: -
v_call: TRBV14
clone_size: -
cdr3_aa: CASSQHWGRDNEQFF
cdr3_nt: TGTGCCAGCAGCCAACACTGGGGCCGCGACAATGAGCAGTTCTTC

j_call: TRBJ2-5
d_call: -
v_call: TRBV7-2
clone_size: few
cdr3_aa: CASSLGLRGAETQYF
cdr3_nt: TGTGCCAGCAGCTTAGGGCTCCGTGGGGCGGAGACCCAGTACTTC

j_call: TRBJ2-5
d_call: TRBD2
v_call: TRBV29-1
clone_size: few
cdr3_aa: CSAGGLAGQETQYF
cdr3_nt: TGCAGCGCCGGGGGACTAGCGGGACAAGAGACCCAGTACTTC

j_call: TRBJ2-1
d_call: TRBD2
v_call: TRBV6-1
clone_size: -
cdr3_aa: CATTHSGDEQFF
cdr3_nt: TGTGCCACCACTCACAGCGGGGATGAGCAGTTCTTC

j_call: TRBJ2-1
d_call: -
v_call: TRBV10-3
clone_size: -
cdr3_aa: CAILAAGEQFF
cdr3_nt: TGTGCCATCCTCGCGGCAGGTGAGCAGTTCTTC

j_call: TRBJ2-3
d_call: -
v_call: TRBV20-1
clone_size: few
cdr3_aa: CSARHIGARDTQYF
cdr3_nt: TGCAGTGCTAGGCATATAGGGGCCCGAGATACGCAGTATTTT

j_call: TRBJ2-1
d_call: -
v_call: TRBV30
clone_size: -
cdr3_aa: CAWGTGIEQFF
cdr3_nt: TGTGCCTGGGGTACAGGCATTGAGCAGTTCTTC

j_call: TRBJ2-1
d_call: -
v_call: TRBV20-1
clone_size: -
cdr3_aa: CSARDQAASQYNEQFF
cdr3_nt: TGCAGTGCTAGAGATCAGGCGGCAAGCCAGTACAATGAGCAGTTCTTC

j_call: TRBJ2-5
d_call: -
v_call: TRBV19
clone_size: -
cdr3_aa: CASSIGGRWETQYF
cdr3_nt: TGTGCCAGTAGTATAGGAGGCCGATGGGAGACCCAGTACTTC

j_call: TRBJ2-1
d_call: -
v_call: TRBV5-6
clone_size: few
cdr3_aa: CASSLAFNEQFF
cdr3_nt: TGTGCCAGCAGCTTGGCCTTTAATGAGCAGTTCTTC

j_call: TRBJ2-1
d_call: -
v_call: TRBV6-5
clone_size: many
cdr3_aa: CASSYSKTSRTYNEQFF
cdr3_nt: TGTGCCAGCAGTTACTCGAAGACTTCGAGGACCTACAATGAGCAGTTCTTC

j_call: TRBJ2-5
d_call: -
v_call: TRBV9
clone_size: -
cdr3_aa: CASSSDDRETQYF
cdr3_nt: TGTGCCAGCAGCTCGGACGATCGGGAGACCCAGTACTTC

j_call: TRBJ2-5
d_call: TRBD2
v_call: TRBV5-4
clone_size: few
cdr3_aa: CASSPPKRDGQETQYF
cdr3_nt: TGTGCCAGCAGCCCCCCCAAGCGGGATGGCCAAGAGACCCAGTACTTC

j_call: TRBJ2-3
d_call: -
v_call: TRBV20-1
clone_size: -
cdr3_aa: CSARTRDTQYF
cdr3_nt: TGCAGTGCTAGAACCAGGGATACGCAGTATTTT

j_call: TRBJ1-6
d_call: TRBD1
v_call: TRBV27
clone_size: few
cdr3_aa: CASRGTGGNSPLHF
cdr3_nt: TGTGCCAGCAGGGGGACAGGGGGGAATTCACCCCTCCACTTT